A selection of T cell receptor beta chains follows, all from one sample in a study of blood T cell repertoires in COVID-19. Assay used: immunoSEQ multiplex PCR; TCRdb lists only in-frame clones, some missing. The sample lists hundreds of thousands of clones, approximately 91% occurring once. Sequenced material: peripheral blood. These receptors all come from a woman aged 70 to 79 with COVID-19, enrolled during active disease. Each CDR3 is given without its conserved first and last residue. Fields, in order: V gene, D gene, CDR3 protein. D genes are given only for firm matches.

TRBV6-1 | - | ASSEQGYRDEQY
TRBV25-1 | - | ASSRGFSGNTIY
TRBV3-1/TRBV3-2 | TRBD1 | ASSRRQGLGATNEKLF
TRBV7-9 | TRBD2 | ASSSRLAGGLPAKNIQY
TRBV4-3 | - | ASSQDPPAGPSSYNSPLH
TRBV11-2 | TRBD1 | ASEGQINTGELF
TRBV7-2 | TRBD2 | ASSLRSTSAWGSYNEQF
TRBV19 | - | ASRRPGGHNEQF
TRBV28 | TRBD2 | ASMTVAGEGGELF
TRBV19 | TRBD1 | ASTDRATEAF
TRBV3-1/TRBV3-2 | - | ARGYRSFSPLH
TRBV6-1 | - | ASSDYRASTDTQY
TRBV28 | - | ASSLGLEGGYT
TRBV2 | - | ASSEGAGADTQY
TRBV5-6 | TRBD2 | ASSLAGDDTQY
TRBV5-1 | - | ASSLAGGAEGYT
TRBV5-1 | TRBD1 | ASGTANQAF
TRBV5-1 | - | ASSIAQLNTEAF
TRBV7-8 | - | ASSSLGSGELF
TRBV19 | - | ASSINPGGTEAF
TRBV4-1 | - | ASSHPPTTGNTIY
TRBV11-2 | - | ASIRRPGTSYTEAF